What follows are 20 T cell receptor beta chains derived from one specimen sequenced in a study of CD8 T cell repertoires and HIV-1 epitope variants. Using immunoSEQ multiplex PCR, the repertoire was profiled, and TCRdb retains in-frame clones only, with some absent. The top ten hold 40% to 55% of the sample, which has roughly 5,900 clones, roughly 70% seen once. Antigens for these TCRs are unknown. Sequencing input: cultured CD8+ T cells derived from PBMCs. The receptors originated from a male donor with HIV.

This chain connects TRBV18 to TRBJ2-7; possibly TRBD2 for D (6 bases). Germline assignment: CDR1 KGHSH and CDR2 LQKENI. The CDR3 extends over 14 amino acids. Between the trimmed V and J ends, which lost 4 bases and 2 bases, there was a span of 12 bases. CDR3: CASSQGGVAYEQYF. In DNA, the CDR3 is TGTGCCAGCTCACAGGGCGGGGTAGCCTACGAGCAGTACTTC.

The sample holds one count of this clone. This chain links TRBV5-1 with TRBJ1-1, with a possible D match to TRBD1 (6 bases). The V end lost 7 bases, the J end lost 5 bases, and 18 bases lay between the germline ends. CDR3 length: 14 amino acids. Looked up from germline, CDR1 is SGHRS and CDR2 is YFSETQ. The CDR3 region has the DNA TGCGCCAGCTCCTCAGGGGCGGAGAGGACTGAAGCTTTCTTT. Its translation is CASSSGAERTEAFF.

This clone has just a few counts. The chain couples TRBV27 to TRBJ2-7; 8 bases match TRBD2. V was clipped by 6 bases and J by 7 bases; unmatched bases: 8. This CDR3 region has 13 residues. Looked up from germline, CDR1 is MNHEY and CDR2 is SMNVEV (reference sequence). The CDR3 loop is CASSLSGTSEQYF. CDR3 nucleotide sequence: TGTGCCAGCAGCCTATCCGGGACTAGTGAGCAGTACTTC.

Only one count was recorded for this clone. The chain couples TRBV5-6 to TRBJ2-5, with a weak D call TRBD2 (6 bases). This CDR3 is 15 amino acids long. V dropped 4 bases and J dropped 5 bases, with 18 bases sitting between them. The germline CDR1 and CDR2 sequences are SGHDT and YYEEEE. The CDR3: CASSLTVGGEETQYF. DNA of the CDR3: TGTGCCAGCAGCCTCACCGTGGGAGGTGAGGAGACCCAGTACTTC. The entire variable domain, with the rest obtained from reference TRBV5-6 and TRBJ2-5, is as follows: DAGVTQSPTHLIKTRGQQVTLRCSPKSGHDTVSWYQQALGQGPQFIFQYYEEEERQRGNFPDRFSGHQFPNYSSELNVNALLLGDSALYLCASSLTVGGEETQYFGPGTRLLVL.

The chain uses TRBV5-6 and TRBJ2-7; TRBD1 aligns across 11 bases. Germline V gene lookup returns CDR1 SGHDT and CDR2 YYEEEE. Losses at the gene ends were 2 bases for V and 5 bases for J; bases not matched to a gene: 6. The CDR3 sequence is 15 residues long. Written as DNA, the CDR3 is TGTGCCAGCAGCTTCACCGGGACAGGGGGGCACGAGCAGTACTTC. Its translation is CASSFTGTGGHEQYF.

In its sample, this clone was seen a few times. The chain has TRBV27 and TRBJ2-1, with 8 bases identical to TRBD2. The CDR3 is 14 amino acids. J gave up 9 bases and V 7 bases, and 11 bases lay outside the gene matches. Germline CDR1 is MNHEY and CDR2 is SMNVEV (reference sequence). The CDR3 bases are TGTGCCAGCATTCGACCGGGACTAGGCCGTGAGCAGTTCTTC. Translation gives CASIRPGLGREQFF.

V and J are TRBV27 and TRBJ2-1, with 7 nucleotides matching TRBD1. CDR1 MNHEY and CDR2 SMNVEV come from the germline V gene (reference sequence). J lost 5 bases, V lost 4 bases, and 5 bases had no gene match. CDR3 size: 14 residues. For the CDR3, the DNA is TGTGCCAGCAGTTATGGACAGGTTAACAATGAGCAGTTCTTC. This sequence encodes CASSYGQVNNEQFF.

J is TRBJ2-5 and V is TRBV25-1; 8 bases map to TRBD1. V gave up 1 base and J gave up 1 base; unmatched junction bases: 5. Germline CDR1 MGHDK, CDR2 SYGVNS. This CDR3 is built from 16 residues. The CDR3: CASSESLGQGQETQYF. The CDR3 coding sequence is TGTGCCAGCAGTGAATCTCTCGGACAGGGCCAAGAGACCCAGTACTTC.

The J gene is TRBJ2-1, the V gene TRBV29-1; tentative D call: TRBD2 (7 bases). This CDR3 has 13 amino acids. The V gene lost 8 bases and the J gene lost 2 bases, with 13 bases spanning the gap. Germline assignment: CDR1 SQVTM and CDR2 ANQGSEA. The CDR3 reads CSSTGGAYNEQFF. CDR3 bases: TGCAGCTCCACGGGGGGCGCCTACAATGAGCAGTTCTTC.

The gene calls are TRBV9 and TRBJ1-4; D is unclear. This CDR3 is built from 13 residues. Germline V gene lookup returns CDR1 SGDLS and CDR2 YYNGEE. V lost 1 base and J 8 bases, leaving 9 bases between the germline ends. This CDR3 reads CASSVLAGEKLFF. CDR3 coding DNA: TGTGCCAGCAGCGTACTAGCGGGGGAAAAACTGTTTTTT.

The rearrangement links TRBV7-9 to TRBJ2-5; D might be TRBD2 (7 bases). The CDR3 spans 16 residues. Germline V gene sequence: CDR1 SEHNR, CDR2 FQNEAQ (reference sequence). Trimming left V 3 bases short and J 1 base short, with 15 bases between. The CDR3 region has the DNA TGTGCCAGCAGCTTCCTAGCGGAGGGGGTCCAAGAGACCCAGTACTTC. This sequence encodes CASSFLAEGVQETQYF.

The J gene is TRBJ1-1, the V gene TRBV6-5, with 8 positions matching TRBD1. The germline V gene has CDR1 MNHEY and CDR2 SVGAGI. This CDR3 has 14 amino acids. The J segment lost 5 bases and the V segment lost 6 bases, leaving 8 bases of the junction unmatched. The CDR3 region is CASSLGQGLTEAFF. CDR3 nucleotides: TGTGCCAGCAGCCTCGGACAGGGATTGACTGAAGCTTTCTTT.

This rearrangement joins TRBV10-2 to TRBJ2-5; possibly TRBD2 for D (6 bases). The CDR3 has 17 amino acids. The germline V and J ends were trimmed by 2 bases and 5 bases, with 21 bases remaining between them. Germline V CDR1 and CDR2: WSHSY, SAAADI. CDR3 nucleotide sequence: TGCGCCAGCAGTGAGAACGATGGGACTCCGGAGGGGGAGACCCAGTACTTC. Protein: CASSENDGTPEGETQYF.

The chain has TRBV5-8 and TRBJ1-1, with D uncertain. The CDR3 contains 15 residues. V was pared by 4 bases and J by 2 bases, with 15 bases between. The germline V gene encodes CDR1 SGHTS and CDR2 YDEGEE. The CDR3 loop is CASSLGYLINTEAFF. The CDR3 coding sequence is TGTGCCAGCAGCCTAGGGTACTTAATAAACACTGAAGCTTTCTTT.

The chain combines TRBV27 with TRBJ2-5; 13 bases match TRBD2. Germline V gives CDR1 MNHEY, CDR2 SMNVEV (reference sequence). With 1 base clipped from V and 5 bases from J, the junction kept 10 bases outside the gene matches. This CDR3 is built from 18 residues. CDR3: CASSLWWTSGRGGETQYF. The CDR3 nucleotides are TGTGCCAGCAGTTTATGGTGGACTAGCGGGAGAGGAGGCGAGACCCAGTACTTC.

The chain joins TRBV5-4 to TRBJ1-4; no reliable D call. CDR3 length equals 16 residues. Germline V gene sequence: CDR1 SGHNT, CDR2 YYREEE (reference sequence). Trimming shortened V by 0 bases and J by 8 bases, and 17 bases separated the two germline ends. Here the CDR3 reads CASSLGKDHIQEKLFF. Written as DNA, the CDR3 is TGTGCCAGCAGCTTGGGGAAAGATCATATACAGGAAAAACTGTTTTTT.

This chain joins TRBV19 and TRBJ2-1, with a weak D call TRBD1 (6 bases). Germline CDR1 reads LNHDA; CDR2 reads SQIVND (reference sequence). With 5 bases removed from V and 8 bases from J, the gap between germline ends came to 13 bases. This CDR3 region has 13 residues. Here the CDR3 reads CASSPSGVHEQFF. The CDR3, as DNA: TGTGCCAGTAGTCCCTCAGGGGTCCATGAGCAGTTCTTC.

V is TRBV28 and J is TRBJ1-1; no reliable D call. Germline CDR1 and CDR2: MDHEN and SYDVKM. The CDR3 spans 13 residues. V gave up 3 bases and J gave up 4 bases, with 9 bases separating them. The CDR3 sequence: CASSFSVPTEAFF. The DNA for the CDR3 is TGTGCCAGCAGTTTCTCGGTACCCACTGAAGCTTTCTTT.

By proportion, this clone is medium-sized. The rearrangement links TRBV7-8 to TRBJ2-7; D perhaps matches TRBD2 (6 bases). V was pared by 5 bases and J by 3 bases, with 14 bases between. The CDR3 covers 14 residues. CDR1 is SGHVS, CDR2 FQNEAQ, per germline. The CDR3 DNA reads as TGTGCCAGCAGCCCAAGGGCGGGGCACTACGAGCAGTACTTC. Protein sequence: CASSPRAGHYEQYF.

The genes are TRBV9 and TRBJ1-5; unclear D gene. Germline assignment: CDR1 SGDLS and CDR2 YYNGEE. The CDR3 sequence is 15 residues long. V lost 0 bases, J lost 0 bases, and 7 bases lay in between. The CDR3 nucleotides are TGTGCCAGCAGCGTAGAAGGAAATAGCAATCAGCCCCAGCATTTT. It is translated as CASSVEGNSNQPQHF.